Shown below are 5 T cell receptor beta chains from a single sample sequenced in a study of regulatory T cells in long-lasting Graves disease. Time point in this sample: persistent/refractory GD, antithyroid drugs over 5 years with positive TRAb. TCR sequences were obtained from RNA taken from PBMCs. Libraries of TCR beta came from iRepertoire HTBI primers plus Arm-PCR of CDR3 regions. TCRdb fed the multiplex PCR reads into MiXCR, producing one record per CDR3 protein. This sample yields under 500,000 distinct CDR3 sequences, of which less than 25% are seen a single time; 7% to 10% belongs to the top ten. The sample was peripheral blood mononuclear cells (PBMCs), taken when the disease was refractory, from a patient treated with antithyroid drugs. The receptors derive from a female donor with Graves disease.

The chain employs TRBV12-3 or TRBV12-4 and TRBJ2-7, with TRBD1 matching over 8 bases. CDR3 size: 14 residues. Unmatched junction bases numbered 12, after V lost 6 bases and J lost 8 bases. DNA for the CDR3: TGTGCCAGCAGACTGGACAGGGCGAGCTATAAGCAGTACTTC. Its translation is CASRLDRASYKQYF.

This clonotype appeared a few times. The chain has TRBV28 and TRBJ1-2, with 9 bases fitting TRBD1. Trimming took 7 bases from V and 8 from J; bases not matched to a gene: 8. Germline CDR1 MDHEN, CDR2 SYDVKM. The CDR3 consists of 13 residues. CDR3 region: CASTKGQGFGYTF. CDR3 nucleotide sequence: TGTGCCAGCACGAAGGGACAGGGTTTCGGCTACACCTTC.

This rearrangement joins TRBV6-1 to TRBJ2-7; 10 bases line up with TRBD2. From germline, CDR1 is MNHNS and CDR2 SASEGT. The CDR3 has 15 amino acids. V gave up 8 bases and J gave up 4 bases; unmatched junction bases: 11. As DNA, the CDR3 is TGTGCCAGCCGCTTCGGCAGCGGGAGGGATTACGAGCAGTACTTC. This codes for CASRFGSGRDYEQYF.

This clonotype has a count of ten or more. The CDR3 reads CSVVVRNYEQYF. In DNA form, the CDR3 reads TGCAGCGTTGTCGTCCGAAACTACGAGCAGTACTTC. V is TRBV29-1 and J is TRBJ2-7; D not certain. Trimming removed 4 bases from V and 3 bases from J, with 10 bases in between. The CDR3 contains 12 residues. In germline, CDR1 is SQVTM, CDR2 ANQGSEA.

The V and J genes are TRBV9 and TRBJ2-5; 12 bases are shared with TRBD1. The CDR3 consists of 16 residues. V shed 4 bases and J 0 bases; nucleotides not matched to a gene: 4. Per the germline V gene, CDR1 is SGDLS and CDR2 is YYNGEE. This CDR3 reads CASSTGTGGYQETQYF. The CDR3 DNA sequence: TGTGCCAGCAGCACCGGGACAGGGGGCTACCAAGAGACCCAGTACTTC.